A selection of T cell receptor beta chains follows, all from one sample in a study of identical twins. TCRdb passed the 5' RACE reads through MiXCR, listing each CDR3 protein once. Of 300,000 to 400,000 distinct CDR3 sequences in the sample, about 9% are singletons; the top ten hold under 10%. The source material was naive T cells sorted from blood. The origin of the receptors is a woman aged 50 to 65 in good health. CDR3s include the opening cysteine and the closing phenylalanine or tryptophan. A D gene is named only where the DNA matches it firmly. Only part of the rows carry a size: once, few, many, or a class if the clone is expanded.

size	V	D	J	CDR3	DNA
many	TRBV20-1	TRBD1	TRBJ2-2	CSASARGLDTGELFF	TGCAGTGCTAGCGCCAGGGGGCTTGACACCGGGGAGCTGTTTTTT
many	TRBV20-1	TRBD2	TRBJ2-7	CSARDSESVREGFKQYF	TGCAGTGCTAGAGATTCGGAGTCTGTACGGGAGGGATTTAAGCAGTACTTC
NA	TRBV9	NA	TRBJ1-1	CASSARGGSVTEAFF	TGTGCCAGCAGCGCTCGGGGAGGTTCGGTCACTGAAGCTTTCTTT
few	TRBV14	TRBD2	TRBJ2-1	CASSQSSGRSYNEQFF	TGTGCCAGCAGCCAGAGTAGCGGGAGGTCCTACAATGAGCAGTTCTTC
few	TRBV27	TRBD2	TRBJ2-3	CATAGRRRTDTQYF	TGTGCCACCGCCGGGAGGAGACGCACAGATACGCAGTATTTT
NA	TRBV6-1	TRBD1	TRBJ2-1	CASRGTGTVNEQFF	TGTGCCAGCAGGGGGACAGGGACGGTGAATGAGCAGTTCTTC
NA	TRBV29-1	TRBD1	TRBJ2-3	CSVRTGRTDTQYF	TGCAGCGTCCGGACAGGGAGAACAGATACGCAGTATTTT
NA	TRBV4-1	NA	TRBJ2-2	CASSQEDRRDKTGELFF	TGCGCCAGCAGCCAAGAAGACCGGCGGGACAAAACCGGGGAGCTGTTTTTT
few	TRBV11-3	NA	TRBJ2-3	CASSPREGATDTQYF	TGTGCCAGCAGCCCCCGGGAGGGGGCTACAGATACGCAGTATTTT
many	TRBV4-1	NA	TRBJ1-1	CASSRDGGSTEAFF	TGCGCCAGCAGCCGCGACGGGGGGAGTACTGAAGCTTTCTTT
NA	TRBV5-1	NA	TRBJ2-1	CASKIRSGINNEQFF	TGCGCCAGCAAAATTAGGAGCGGAATAAACAATGAGCAGTTCTTC
many	TRBV12-3/TRBV12-4	NA	TRBJ2-2	CASTQSRAGELFF	TGTGCCAGCACCCAGTCCCGTGCCGGGGAGCTGTTTTTT
few	TRBV12-5	NA	TRBJ2-1	CASGLGSGTRNEQFF	TGTGCTAGTGGTTTGGGATCCGGGACCCGCAATGAGCAGTTCTTC
NA	TRBV10-3	NA	TRBJ2-1	CAISEIPDNEQFF	TGTGCCATCAGTGAGATCCCAGACAATGAGCAGTTCTTC
few	TRBV10-2	NA	TRBJ2-7	CASSEDRRSPQYF	TGCGCCAGCAGTGAAGACAGGAGGAGCCCGCAGTACTTC
many	TRBV29-1	NA	TRBJ2-5	CSVASSQETQYF	TGCAGCGTTGCCTCCTCCCAAGAGACCCAGTACTTC
NA	TRBV12-3/TRBV12-4	TRBD2	TRBJ2-5	CASSDPGLAGEGETQYF	TGTGCCAGCAGTGATCCGGGACTAGCGGGAGAGGGAGAGACCCAGTACTTC
NA	TRBV29-1	NA	TRBJ2-5	CSVETQGETQYF	TGCAGCGTTGAAACGCAGGGAGAGACCCAGTACTTC
many	TRBV20-1	TRBD2	TRBJ2-1	CSADAGTSQNEQFF	TGCAGTGCCGACGCCGGGACTAGCCAAAATGAGCAGTTCTTC
many	TRBV7-9	NA	TRBJ1-1	CASSLIRTNRDTEAFF	TGTGCCAGCAGCTTAATAAGGACAAACAGGGACACTGAAGCTTTCTTT
few	TRBV15	NA	TRBJ2-1	CATSAPRLQQFF	TGTGCCACCAGCGCCCCGAGACTCCAGCAGTTCTTC
many	TRBV2	NA	TRBJ1-1	CASLWQGRGTEAFF	TGTGCCAGCCTTTGGCAGGGGAGAGGCACTGAAGCTTTCTTT